The 22 T cell receptor beta chains reported below all come from one sample, sequenced in a study of blood T cell repertoires in COVID-19. Generated by immunoSEQ multiplex PCR, the TCRdb table keeps only in-frame clones and is missing some. The table has around 84,000 clones, around 80% seen once; the top ten hold roughly two fifths. Sequenced material: peripheral blood. The source of these receptors is a man at least 80 years old with active or convalescent COVID-19.

The gene calls are TRBV29-1 and TRBJ1-3; the D is unclear. This CDR3 is 13 amino acids long. Germline V gene lookup returns CDR1 SQVTM and CDR2 ANQGSEA. Trimming removed 4 bases from V and 2 bases from J, with 9 bases in between. The CDR3 spells CSVVTGTGNTIYF. As DNA, the CDR3 is TGCAGCGTTGTAACCGGGACTGGAAACACCATATATTTT.

V is TRBV5-8 and J is TRBJ2-5; tentatively, D is TRBD2 (5 bases). The V gene lost 4 bases and the J gene lost 3 bases, with 28 bases spanning the gap. The CDR3 runs 19 residues. Looked up from germline, CDR1 is SGHTS and CDR2 is YDEGEE. CDR3: CASSPTRVVLLREEETQYF. The CDR3 DNA is TGTGCCAGCAGCCCTACCCGGGTCGTATTACTCCGGGAAGAAGAGACCCAGTACTTC.

The chain joins TRBV5-4 to TRBJ1-2; 7 positions agree with TRBD1. Germline V lookup: CDR1 SGHNT, CDR2 YYREEE (reference sequence). This CDR3 has 15 amino acids. With V trimmed by 1 base and J by 5 bases, 8 bases remained unmatched. The CDR3 nucleotides read TGTGCCAGCAGCTTGCTTGGGGACAGCTCGTATGGCTACACCTTC. Its translation is CASSLLGDSSYGYTF.

This clone was detected only once. This sequence joins TRBV12-3 or TRBV12-4 and TRBJ1-1, with D uncertain. V was clipped by 6 bases and J by 1 base, with 6 bases between them. The CDR3 is 12 amino acids. For the CDR3, the DNA is TGTGCCAGCAGACAGACGAACACTGAAGCTTTCTTT. It is translated as CASRQTNTEAFF.

The sample holds one count of this clone. The chain employs TRBV3-1 (or the pseudogene TRBV3-2) and TRBJ2-7; perhaps TRBD1 as D (5 bases). This CDR3 comprises 14 residues. Trimming removed 4 bases from V and 2 bases from J, with 12 bases in between. Germline-derived CDR1 and CDR2 are LGHDT and YNNKEL (reference sequence). The CDR3 is CASSPAGKTYEQYF. The CDR3 DNA is TGTGCCAGCAGCCCTGCAGGGAAGACCTACGAGCAGTACTTC.

The V call is TRBV10-2, the J call TRBJ1-1; TRBD1 agrees at 12 bases. CDR3 length equals 15 residues. V lost 6 bases and J lost 5; bases outside the gene matches: 7. Germline V CDR1 and CDR2: WSHSY, SAAADI. The CDR3 reads CASRTSGQGATEAFF. Written as DNA, the CDR3 is TGCGCCAGCAGAACCTCGGGACAGGGGGCTACTGAAGCTTTCTTT.

This clone appeared once. This rearrangement joins TRBV10-2 to TRBJ2-3; TRBD2 aligns across 8 bases. CDR3 length: 17 residues. Germline CDR1 and CDR2: WSHSY and SAAADI. Trimming cost V 7 bases and J 4 bases; bases outside gene matches: 16. The CDR3 sequence is CASNRFGGTSSADTQYF. CDR3 nucleotide sequence: TGCGCCAGCAATAGGTTCGGGGGGACTAGTAGTGCAGATACGCAGTATTTT.

The rearrangement joins TRBV1 to TRBJ2-1; TRBD2 is the table's D call and was not checked against the DNA. TRBV1 is termed a pseudogene. The CDR3 is 17 residues long. The CDR3 loop reads CTSSHRASGSPHNEQFF. Written as DNA, the CDR3 is TGCACCAGCAGCCATCGAGCTAGCGGGAGCCCCCACAATGAGCAGTTCTTC.

The chain couples TRBV6-2 or TRBV6-3 to TRBJ1-1; D is perhaps TRBD1 (5 bases). This CDR3 comprises 18 residues. V was shortened by 2 bases and J by 0 bases, with 19 bases between the two germline ends. Germline values: CDR1 MNHEY, CDR2 SVGEGT. CDR3 sequence: CASSYAYAGRSMNTEAFF. DNA of the CDR3: TGTGCCAGCAGTTACGCTTACGCAGGGCGGTCCATGAACACTGAAGCTTTCTTT.

This rearrangement joins TRBV6-2 or TRBV6-3 to TRBJ1-2; 8 bases are a match to TRBD1. The CDR3 loop spans 14 amino acids. From germline, CDR1 is MNHEY and CDR2 SVGEGT. J lost 5 bases, V lost 5 bases, and 7 bases had no gene match. The CDR3 DNA is TGTGCCAGCAGTCCCAGGACAGGGAGGTATGGCTACACCTTC. Translating gives CASSPRTGRYGYTF.

The chain has TRBV7-9 and TRBJ1-5; 8 bases match TRBD1. Germline CDR1 SEHNR, CDR2 FQNEAQ (reference sequence). The CDR3 is 15 amino acids. The trim removed 5 bases at V and 4 bases at J, leaving 7 bases unmatched. The CDR3 coding sequence is TGTGCCAGCAGCCCTACGACAGGGGAGAATCAGCCCCAGCATTTT. Translated, it gives CASSPTTGENQPQHF.

This chain connects TRBV28 to TRBJ1-1; 7 positions match TRBD1. In germline, CDR1 is MDHEN, CDR2 SYDVKM. This CDR3 has 13 residues. Trimming cost V 1 base and J 4 bases; bases outside gene matches: 0. The CDR3 coding sequence is TGTGCCAGCAGTTTATCAGGGGGCACTGAAGCTTTCTTT. It is translated as CASSLSGGTEAFF.

A few counts support this clone. The V call is TRBV18, the J call TRBJ1-1; 8 bases agree with TRBD1. The V and J ends lost 5 bases and 6 bases, in that order; junction bases with no gene match: 14. CDR1 and CDR2 from the germline V gene are KGHSH and LQKENI. The CDR3 spans 16 residues. The CDR3 nucleotides are TGTGCCAGCTCATACCGCTCTCAGGGGGCTGGGGCTGAAGCTTTCTTT. Amino acids: CASSYRSQGAGAEAFF.

This chain uses TRBV18 with TRBJ2-1; 12 nucleotides line up with TRBD1. The CDR3 has 16 amino acids. V lost 5 bases and J lost 8; bases outside the gene matches: 10. From germline, CDR1 is KGHSH and CDR2 LQKENI. CDR3 in amino acids: CASSTGTGGLSDEQFF. The CDR3 DNA is TGTGCCAGCTCAACCGGGACAGGGGGCTTGTCGGATGAGCAGTTCTTC.

The chain has TRBV28 and TRBJ1-2, with D possibly being TRBD1 (6 bases). V was cut by 6 bases and J by 4 bases, with 9 bases left in between. CDR1 and CDR2 (germline): MDHEN, SYDVKM. The CDR3 sequence is 12 residues long. CDR3 in amino acids: CASSRTAYGYTF. CDR3 DNA: TGTGCCAGCAGCCGGACAGCCTATGGCTACACCTTC.

This CDR3 reads CASSGGGGRSPVNTQYF. The CDR3 DNA reads as TGTGCCAGCAGCGGGGGGGGCGGGAGGTCCCCTGTGAATACGCAGTATTTT. This chain joins TRBV7-2 and TRBJ2-3; TRBD2 matches at 8 bases. The germline CDR1 and CDR2 sequences are SGHTA and FQGNSA. CDR3 length: 17 residues. J lost 7 bases, V lost 5 bases, and 17 bases had no gene match.

The chain joins TRBV7-9 to TRBJ2-4; 7 bases are a match to TRBD1. Unmatched junction bases numbered 8, after V lost 2 bases and J lost 7 bases. Germline V CDR1 and CDR2: SEHNR, FQNEAQ (reference sequence). CDR3 length equals 15 residues. The CDR3, as DNA: TGTGCCAGCAGCTTAACCTTCATCAGGGGGAACATTCAGTACTTC. Amino acids: CASSLTFIRGNIQYF.

The rearrangement uses TRBV5-1 and TRBJ1-3; D is unresolved. This CDR3 spans 15 amino acids. Trimming removed 2 bases at V and 0 bases at J, with 9 bases between. Per the germline V gene, CDR1 is SGHRS and CDR2 is YFSETQ. The CDR3 region is CASSLAGSSGNTIYF. CDR3 sequence (DNA): TGCGCCAGCAGCTTAGCCGGTAGCTCTGGAAACACCATATATTTT.

The chain employs TRBV30 and TRBJ2-5; 7 bases match TRBD2. The CDR3 spans 15 residues. The trim removed 5 bases at V and 1 base at J, leaving 10 bases unmatched. Looked up from germline, CDR1 is GTSNPN and CDR2 is SVGIG (reference sequence). CDR3 sequence (DNA): TGTGCCTGGGCCCCGTCGACTAGCAGCCAAGAGACCCAGTACTTC. Translation gives CAWAPSTSSQETQYF.

The chain joins TRBV11-2 to TRBJ1-4; D might be TRBD1 (5 bases). V lost 2 bases, J lost 0 bases, and 13 bases lay in between. CDR1 is SGHAT, CDR2 FQNNGV, per germline. The CDR3 consists of 17 residues. CDR3 sequence: CASSLRRGGATNEKLFF. For the CDR3, the DNA is TGTGCCAGCAGCTTAAGGCGGGGGGGTGCAACTAATGAAAAACTGTTTTTT.

V usage is TRBV5-4 and J usage is TRBJ2-3; 13 bases match TRBD2. Per the germline V gene, CDR1 is SGHNT and CDR2 is YYREEE (reference sequence). V was clipped by 4 bases and J by 0 bases; unmatched bases: 2. The CDR3 is 16 residues long. The CDR3, as DNA: TGTGCCAGCAGCACGGGACTAGCGGGGAGCACAGATACGCAGTATTTT. It specifies CASSTGLAGSTDTQYF.

This sequence joins TRBV3-1 (or the pseudogene TRBV3-2) and TRBJ2-1, with 7 bases fitting TRBD1. The junction had 2 bases not matched to a gene; V was cut back by 6 bases and J by 6 bases. Germline CDR1 LGHDT, CDR2 YNNKEL (reference sequence). The CDR3 spans 12 residues. CDR3 sequence: CASSHRGNEQFF. CDR3 bases: TGTGCCAGCAGTCACAGGGGCAATGAGCAGTTCTTC.